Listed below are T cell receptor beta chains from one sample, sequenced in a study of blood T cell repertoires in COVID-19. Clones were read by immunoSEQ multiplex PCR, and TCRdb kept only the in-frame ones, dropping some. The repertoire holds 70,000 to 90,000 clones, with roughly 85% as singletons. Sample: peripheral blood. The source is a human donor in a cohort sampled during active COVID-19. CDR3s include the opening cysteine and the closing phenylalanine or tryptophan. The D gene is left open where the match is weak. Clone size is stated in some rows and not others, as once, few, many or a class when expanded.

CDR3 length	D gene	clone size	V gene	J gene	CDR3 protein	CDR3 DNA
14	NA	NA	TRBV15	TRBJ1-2	CATSRDGGAYGYTF	TGTGCCACCAGCAGAGATGGAGGTGCCTATGGCTACACCTTC
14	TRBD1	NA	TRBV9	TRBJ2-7	CASSVGGQDYEQYF	TGTGCCAGCAGCGTAGGGGGACAGGACTACGAGCAGTACTTC
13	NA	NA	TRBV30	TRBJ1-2	CAWTGGPIYGYTF	TGTGCCTGGACGGGAGGACCAATCTATGGCTACACCTTC
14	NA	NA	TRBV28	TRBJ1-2	CASSSGRLGYGYTF	TGTGCCAGCAGTTCAGGGCGCCTCGGCTATGGCTACACCTTC
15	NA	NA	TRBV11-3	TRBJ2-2	CASSLFQGGTGELFF	TGTGCCAGCAGCTTATTTCAGGGTGGTACCGGGGAGCTGTTTTTT
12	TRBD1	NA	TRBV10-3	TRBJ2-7	CAISGQGYEQYF	TGTGCCATCAGCGGACAGGGTTACGAGCAGTACTTC
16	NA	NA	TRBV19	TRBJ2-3	CASRPGTYPGTDTQYF	TGTGCCAGTAGGCCCGGGACTTACCCTGGCACAGATACGCAGTATTTT
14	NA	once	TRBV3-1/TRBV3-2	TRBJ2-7	CASSQDTLAHEQYF	TGTGCCAGCAGCCAAGATACACTAGCTCACGAGCAGTACTTC
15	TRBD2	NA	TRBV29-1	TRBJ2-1	CSVTLAGKSYNEQFF	TGCAGCGTTACCTTAGCGGGAAAATCCTACAATGAGCAGTTCTTC
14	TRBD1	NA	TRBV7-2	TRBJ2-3	CASSHDRGSDTQYF	TGTGCCAGCAGCCACGACAGGGGCTCAGATACGCAGTATTTT
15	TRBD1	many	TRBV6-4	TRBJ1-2	CASSDSPGGSGGYTF	TGTGCCAGCAGTGACTCACCAGGGGGTTCAGGGGGCTACACCTTC
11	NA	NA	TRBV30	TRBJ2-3	CAWSATDTQYF	TGTGCCTGGAGTGCAACAGATACGCAGTATTTT
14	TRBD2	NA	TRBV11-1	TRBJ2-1	CASSRLAGGEEQFF	TGTGCCAGCAGCCGGCTAGCGGGAGGGGAGGAGCAGTTCTTC